Here is one TCR beta chain with its context. What it binds is unknown. TCRdb reanalysed the reads using MiXCR and keeps one entry per CDR3 protein. The sample shows roughly 500,000 distinct CDR3 sequences, 11% of them seen only once. The data are from a study of T cell repertoires in cytomegalovirus infection. The length of the CDR3 is 15 residues. V shed 3 bases and J 3 bases; nucleotides not matched to a gene: 6. The germline CDR1 and CDR2 sequences are DFQATT and SNEGSKA (reference sequence). Points from the study as a whole: CMV carriers with the relevant HLA were identified by cumulative public TCR beta family frequency.

What was sequenced was PBMCs. V is TRBV20-1 and J is TRBJ1-5, with 9 bases identical to TRBD1. The TCR comes from a human donor in good health (CMV status not recorded). Some clones in this sample may be carry-over from other donors' samples. The CDR3 loop reads CSARTGGSTNQPQHF. The CDR3 DNA reads as TGCAGTGCTAGGACAGGGGGGTCGACCAATCAGCCCCAGCATTTT.